Shown below are 21 T cell receptor beta chains from a single sample sequenced in a study of blood T cells in healthy people across ages. The second PCR ran 7 to 11 cycles with a sample-barcoded 5' primer and J-beta primers. TCRdb analysed the 5' RACE reads with MiXCR anew, one entry per CDR3 protein. Of about 1,400,000 distinct CDR3 sequences detected, 42% appear once; the ten largest clones hold 7% to 9.5%. Material for sequencing was blood. The receptors were gathered from a woman between 18 and 30 years old in good health.

This chain connects TRBV7-2 to TRBJ2-3; TRBD2 is a possible D gene (6 bases). V dropped 0 bases and J dropped 12 bases, with 13 bases sitting between them. The germline gives CDR1 SGHTA, CDR2 FQGNSA. This CDR3 is 13 amino acids long. The CDR3 coding sequence is TGTGCCAGCAGCTTAGCGAGTAGCGGTTTACAGTATTTT. It specifies CASSLASSGLQYF.

The table lists this clonotype with a few counts. The DNA for the CDR3 is TGTGCCAGCAGCGGACGGACGCTCAGTGTCGATACGCAGTATTTT. Translating it yields CASSGRTLSVDTQYF. J is TRBJ2-3 and V is TRBV9; no reliable D call. The CDR3 spans 15 residues. CDR1 and CDR2 from the germline V gene are SGDLS and YYNGEE. The V and J ends lost 3 bases and 6 bases respectively, with 17 bases between them.

J is TRBJ1-3 and V is TRBV20-1; D gene unclear. The CDR3 runs 14 residues. V was clipped by 3 bases and J by 0 bases, with 9 bases between them. Germline values: CDR1 DFQATT, CDR2 SNEGSKA (reference sequence). The CDR3 sequence is CSASTESSGNTIYF. CDR3 coding DNA: TGCAGTGCTAGTACGGAGAGCTCTGGAAACACCATATATTTT.

The CDR3 here is CASSQPTGPKAFF. For the CDR3, the DNA is TGTGCCAGCAGCCAGCCAACCGGGCCTAAAGCTTTCTTT. J is TRBJ1-1 and V is TRBV4-2; D gene uncertain. V was pared by 3 bases and J by 9 bases, with 14 bases between. Germline V gives CDR1 LGHNA, CDR2 YNFKEQ. The CDR3 totals 13 residues.

This clonotype was seen only once. Mismatch with germline at one junction end may stem from a read error. The V gene is TRBV12-3 or TRBV12-4, the J gene TRBJ1-2; D gene unclear. The CDR3 is made up of 14 amino acids. The CDR3 spells CASSLDRALYGHTF. The CDR3 nucleotides read TGTGCCAGCAGTTTAGACCGGGCCCTATATGGCCACACCTTC.

As to this clonotype: A read error may produce the germline difference seen at one junction end. The CDR3 loop is CARSYGPFTDTQYF. The DNA of the CDR3 is TGTGCCCGCAGTTACGGGCCATTCACAGATACGCAGTATTTT. V and J are TRBV6-2 or TRBV6-3 and TRBJ2-3; unclear D gene. This CDR3 comprises 14 residues. CDR1 and CDR2 (germline): MNHEY, SVGEGT.

This clonotype was observed a few times. The CDR3 protein is CASSQDMGFNEKLFF. The CDR3 region has the DNA TGTGCCAGCAGCCAAGATATGGGGTTTAACGAAAAACTGTTTTTT. The chain carries TRBV14 and TRBJ1-4, with D hard to call. The CDR3 consists of 15 residues. The ends were cut back, 0 bases at V and 8 bases at J, with 13 bases in the middle. Per the germline V gene, CDR1 is SGHDN and CDR2 is FVKESK.

This sequence joins TRBV3-1 and TRBJ2-7; no definite D call. This CDR3 has 13 residues. From germline, CDR1 is LGHDT and CDR2 YNNKEL (reference sequence). Trimming left V 3 bases short and J 5 bases short, with 11 bases between. CDR3 nucleotides: TGTGCCAGCAGCCAGCGAGGATCCAACGAGCAGTACTTC. Amino acid sequence: CASSQRGSNEQYF.

The genes are TRBV12-3 or TRBV12-4 and TRBJ2-1; D not resolved. Trimming cost V 6 bases and J 10 bases, with 10 bases left between them. This CDR3 contains 11 residues. In DNA form, the CDR3 reads TGTGCCAGCAGCTTATCTTTAGAGCAGTTCTTC. It encodes CASSLSLEQFF.

This clonotype was detected only a few times. The chain uses TRBV7-9 and TRBJ2-5, with a tentative D call TRBD1 (6 bases). V dropped 6 bases and J dropped 2 bases, with 10 bases sitting between them. CDR3 length: 13 residues. From germline, CDR1 is SEHNR and CDR2 FQNEAQ (reference sequence). The CDR3 region has the DNA TGTGCCAGCAGGATGGACAGTCAAGAGACCCAGTACTTC. Translated: CASRMDSQETQYF.

This clonotype has a handful of counts. The chain joins TRBV20-1 to TRBJ1-5, with TRBD1 matching over 8 bases. The germline CDR1 and CDR2 sequences are DFQATT and SNEGSKA (reference sequence). There are 13 residues in the CDR3. V dropped 6 bases and J dropped 4; count of bases not matched to a gene: 5. The CDR3 sequence is CSATGGNNQPQHF. CDR3 DNA sequence: TGCAGTGCAACAGGGGGGAATAATCAGCCCCAGCATTTT.

This chain uses TRBV14 with TRBJ2-5, with a possible D match to TRBD2 (5 bases). The CDR3 has 15 amino acids. The ends were cut back, 1 base at V and 5 bases at J, with 14 bases in the middle. Germline V CDR1 and CDR2: SGHDN, FVKESK. The CDR3 bases are TGTGCCAGCAGCCAAGGAAGGACGGGGTACGAGACCCAGTACTTC. Amino acids: CASSQGRTGYETQYF. The whole variable domain, filled in from reference TRBV14 and TRBJ2-5, reads EAGVTQFPSHSVIEKGQTVTLRCDPISGHDNLYWYRRVMGKEIKFLLHFVKESKQDESGMPNNRFLAERTGGTYSTLKVQPAELEDSGVYFCASSQGRTGYETQYFGPGTRLLVL.

The rearrangement links TRBV6-5 to TRBJ1-2, with D perhaps matching TRBD1 (5 bases). Germline V gives CDR1 MNHEY, CDR2 SVGAGI. V lost 7 bases and J 7 bases, leaving 16 bases between the germline ends. This CDR3 spans 13 amino acids. The CDR3 is CASKHGGEGGYTF. The DNA for the CDR3 is TGTGCCAGCAAACACGGAGGGGAGGGTGGCTACACCTTC.

Comments on this clonotype: The junction and the germline gene differ at one end; a read error may be behind it. V and J are TRBV11-2 and TRBJ1-2, with TRBD1 as a possible D gene (6 bases). Germline V CDR1 and CDR2: SGHAT, FQNNGV. This CDR3 has 18 amino acids. CDR3 sequence reads: CAGSQFDRTGTINYGYTF. In DNA, the CDR3 is TGTGCCGGCAGCCAGTTTGACCGGACCGGGACAATTAACTATGGCTACACCTTC.

The chain combines TRBV20-1 with TRBJ1-6; TRBD1 might be the D (5 bases). The CDR3 runs to 12 residues. Germline CDR1 DFQATT, CDR2 SNEGSKA (reference sequence). The CDR3 region is CAAHRPNSPLHF. The DNA for the CDR3 is TGCGCTGCTCACAGGCCTAATTCACCCCTCCACTTT.

This clonotype was seen a few times. The V call is TRBV20-1, the J call TRBJ1-6; D unresolved. V was pared by 1 base and J by 6 bases, with 10 bases between. CDR3 length: 14 amino acids. From germline, CDR1 is DFQATT and CDR2 SNEGSKA (reference sequence). CDR3 loop: CSARVGPPNSPLHF. The DNA of the CDR3 is TGCAGTGCTAGAGTTGGGCCCCCTAATTCACCCCTCCACTTT.

This clonotype was seen only a few times. The CDR3 spells CASSLGLGPVRGTF. In nucleotides, the CDR3 is TGTGCCAGCAGCTTAGGGCTAGGACCAGTGCGCGGCACCTTC. The chain combines TRBV7-2 with TRBJ1-2; no definite D call. From germline, CDR1 is SGHTA and CDR2 FQGNSA. This CDR3 region has 14 residues. The V end lost 1 base, the J end lost 13 bases, and 19 bases lay between the germline ends.

This rearrangement joins TRBV6-2 or TRBV6-3 to TRBJ2-1; 13 positions match TRBD2. The CDR3 runs to 19 residues. With V trimmed by 2 bases and J by 2 bases, 9 bases remained unmatched. Per germline, CDR1 MNHEY and CDR2 SVGEGT. The CDR3 here is CASSYGLGLAGTTYNEQFF. The CDR3 DNA is TGTGCCAGCAGTTACGGATTGGGACTAGCGGGGACAACCTACAATGAGCAGTTCTTC.

The DNA for the CDR3 is TGTGCCAGCAGTGGTGACAGTCAGGGGCCTAACTATGGCTACACCTTC. It encodes CASSGDSQGPNYGYTF. The J gene is TRBJ1-2, the V gene TRBV6-1, with a weak D call TRBD1 (6 bases). The CDR3 has 16 amino acids. Germline CDR1 MNHNS, CDR2 SASEGT. Trimming removed 4 bases from V and 0 bases from J, with 15 bases in between.

In this sample, this clonotype turned up many times. This sequence joins TRBV7-2 and TRBJ2-5; possible D gene TRBD1, 5 bases. Germline V CDR1 and CDR2: SGHTA, FQGNSA. V gave up 6 bases and J gave up 5 bases, with 13 bases separating them. The CDR3 consists of 13 residues. The CDR3 nucleotides read TGTGCCAGCAGTCTCGGACAAGTGGAGACCCAGTACTTC. Amino acids: CASSLGQVETQYF.

The V and J genes are TRBV7-9 and TRBJ1-5, with D possibly TRBD1 on 6 matching bases. The CDR3 covers 14 residues. Trimming pared 10 bases from V and 7 bases from J, leaving 20 bases between. Germline assignment: CDR1 SEHNR and CDR2 FQNEAQ (reference sequence). In DNA, the CDR3 is TGTGCCACCAAACCGGGACACGGACTACAGCCCCAGCATTTT. It is translated as CATKPGHGLQPQHF.